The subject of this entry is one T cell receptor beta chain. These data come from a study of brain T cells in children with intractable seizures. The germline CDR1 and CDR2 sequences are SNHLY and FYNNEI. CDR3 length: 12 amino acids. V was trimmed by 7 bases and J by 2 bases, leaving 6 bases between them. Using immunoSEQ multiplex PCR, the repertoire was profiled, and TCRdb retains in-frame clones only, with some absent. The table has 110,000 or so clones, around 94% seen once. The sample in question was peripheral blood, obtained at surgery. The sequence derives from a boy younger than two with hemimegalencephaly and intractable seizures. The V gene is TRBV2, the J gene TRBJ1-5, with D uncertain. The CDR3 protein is CASKKGNQPQHF. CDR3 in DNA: TGTGCCAGCAAGAAGGGCAATCAGCCCCAGCATTTT.